These T cell receptor beta chains were read from a single sample in a study of human T cells and chemical hapten exposure. TCRdb analysed the RACE reads with MiXCR anew, one entry per CDR3 protein. Here the sample spans some 120,000 distinct CDR3 sequences, about 12% being singletons. The specimen comprised whole blood, sampled in connection with sensitization to the hapten diphenylcyclopropenone (DPC). The receptors stem from a woman in her 50s with alopecia areata. Some clones in this sample may be carry-over from other donors' samples. Both conserved end residues are part of each CDR3. Fields, in order: D gene, V gene, clone size, J gene, CDR3 DNA, CDR3 protein. A D gene is named only where the DNA matches it firmly. Expanded clones get a size class; other rows say once, few or many, or leave the size out.

>TRBD2|TRBV20-1|NA|TRBJ2-1
TGCAGTGCTAGATCTAGCGGGCTTCGAAATGAGCAGTTCTTC
CSARSSGLRNEQFF
>NA|TRBV4-3|NA|TRBJ2-3
TGCGCCAGCAGCCAGGGCAGTAGCACAGATACGCAGTATTTT
CASSQGSSTDTQYF
>NA|TRBV7-6|many|TRBJ1-5
TGTGCCAGCAGCTTAGTTCCTCAGGCGAATCAGCCCCAGCATTTT
CASSLVPQANQPQHF
>NA|TRBV6-4|NA|TRBJ1-5
TGTGCCAGCAGTGACTCGAAATGGACTCCCAATCAGCCCCAGCATTTT
CASSDSKWTPNQPQHF
>TRBD2|TRBV12-3/TRBV12-4|NA|TRBJ2-1
TGTGCCAGCAGGGGTTCCATAGCGGGAGGCGGTGAGCAGTTCTTC
CASRGSIAGGGEQFF
>NA|TRBV7-2|few|TRBJ2-5
TGTGCCAGCAGCTTTCAGGGGGGCGCAGAGACCCAGTACTTC
CASSFQGGAETQYF
>NA|TRBV15|few|TRBJ1-4
TGTGCCACCAGCAGAGATGGGGGAGAAAAACTGTTTTTT
CATSRDGGEKLFF
>TRBD2|TRBV29-1|NA|TRBJ2-7
TGCAGCGTTGGCGGGGGCGAGCAGTACTTC
CSVGGGEQYF
>NA|TRBV11-2|once|TRBJ1-1
TGTGCCGGCAGCCCAAGACACCGAGCGGTGACTGAAGCTTTCTTT
CAGSPRHRAVTEAFF
>NA|TRBV4-3|many|TRBJ1-1
TGCGCCAGCAGCCAAGCCGCCGGGGGGCAAACTGAAGCTTTCTTT
CASSQAAGGQTEAFF
>TRBD2|TRBV29-1|NA|TRBJ2-1
TGCAGCGCGTCGGGACTAGCGGGGGACAATGAGCAGTTCTTC
CSASGLAGDNEQFF
>NA|TRBV12-3/TRBV12-4|NA|TRBJ1-6
TGTGCCAGCAAGTTGGAGGACAGAGATAATTCACCCCTCCACTTT
CASKLEDRDNSPLHF
>NA|TRBV29-1|NA|TRBJ1-2
TGCAGCGCCGGGGGGGAGACATCCTATGGCTACACCTTC
CSAGGETSYGYTF
>NA|TRBV21-1|many|TRBJ2-7
TGTGCCAGCAGCAAAATGGGTTCCCCTAGCGGCCCCTACGAGCAGTACTTC
CASSKMGSPSGPYEQYF
>NA|TRBV5-4|NA|TRBJ2-4
TGTGCCAGCAGCTCAGCGAAGTCAGGGGGGAACATTCAGTACTTC
CASSSAKSGGNIQYF
>NA|TRBV12-3/TRBV12-4|few|TRBJ1-1
TGTGCCAGCACTACCCTCGAGTACACTGAAGCTTTCTTT
CASTTLEYTEAFF
>NA|TRBV28|NA|TRBJ2-7
TGTGCCAGCAGTTTAGGGGCAAACGAGCAGTACTTC
CASSLGANEQYF
>NA|TRBV2|NA|TRBJ2-3
TGTGCCAGCAGTCCCCGACTAGAAGATACGCAGTATTTT
CASSPRLEDTQYF
>NA|TRBV7-2|few|TRBJ2-1
TGTGCCAGCAGCTGGGGGTTGGGCGGCGGGTCCTACAATGAGCAGTTCTTC
CASSWGLGGGSYNEQFF
>NA|TRBV7-6|NA|TRBJ1-4
TGTGCCAGCAGCGGTCAGGTGGCTAATGAAAAACTGTTTTTT
CASSGQVANEKLFF
>NA|TRBV4-1|few|TRBJ2-2
TGCGCCAGCAGCCCTCAAAAGAGCGGGAACACCGGGGAGCTGTTTTTT
CASSPQKSGNTGELFF
>NA|TRBV7-2|NA|TRBJ2-2
TGTGCCAGCAGCTTAAGAGGAACAGCGGGCAACACCGGGGAGCTGTTTTTT
CASSLRGTAGNTGELFF
>TRBD1|TRBV27|few|TRBJ2-7
TGTGCCAGCAGTTCCCCGACCGGGACAGGGGAGCAGTACTTC
CASSSPTGTGEQYF
>NA|TRBV6-5|many|TRBJ2-5
TGTGCCAGCAGTTACATAGGAGGTCTAAAGACCCAGTACTTC
CASSYIGGLKTQYF
>TRBD1|TRBV19|NA|TRBJ1-5
TGTGCCAGTAGGGACAGGGGCATGCAGCCCCAGCATTTT
CASRDRGMQPQHF
>TRBD1|TRBV12-3/TRBV12-4|NA|TRBJ2-1
TGTGCCACCTTACAGGGGGGCCTTTCCTACAATGAGCAGTTCTTC
CATLQGGLSYNEQFF
>NA|TRBV7-6|many|TRBJ2-2
TGTGCCAGCAGCCCCACCGGTAGCCAAAGCACCGGGGAGCTGTTTTTT
CASSPTGSQSTGELFF
>NA|TRBV11-2|NA|TRBJ2-3
TGTGCCAGCAGCTCCGGAGGATCCTACATGAGTACGCAGTATTTT
CASSSGGSYMSTQYF
>NA|TRBV12-3/TRBV12-4|NA|TRBJ2-5
TGTGCCAGCAGTGACCGTGGGGGCGGGGGCGAGACCCAGTACTTC
CASSDRGGGGETQYF
>TRBD1|TRBV28|few|TRBJ2-7
TGTGCCAGCAGTTCGATGGACAGGGGCGAGCAGTACTTC
CASSSMDRGEQYF
>NA|TRBV10-1|many|TRBJ1-1
TGCGCCAGCACCAGTCAGCCTAACACTGAAGCTTTCTTT
CASTSQPNTEAFF
>NA|TRBV28|few|TRBJ2-1
TGTGCCATTACGAGTGAAGGGCCTTACAATGAGCAGTTCTTC
CAITSEGPYNEQFF
>NA|TRBV29-1|NA|TRBJ1-2
TGCAGCGTTGAAGACGAGGGGACACACAGGGTTGGCTACACCTTC
CSVEDEGTHRVGYTF
>TRBD2|TRBV20-1|few|TRBJ2-2
TGCAGTGCCCCTTCGGGGGGTGTAAGCGGGGAGCTGTTTTTT
CSAPSGGVSGELFF
>NA|TRBV6-5|NA|TRBJ1-2
TGTGCCAGCAGTTACTCAGGACAGTATGGCTACACCTTC
CASSYSGQYGYTF
>TRBD2|TRBV7-2|NA|TRBJ2-1
TGTGCCAGCAGCCCACGGGGGGGCCGGTTCAATGAGCAGTTCTTC
CASSPRGGRFNEQFF
>TRBD1|TRBV14|NA|TRBJ2-1
TGTGCCAGCAGCCAAACAGGGGTGGACTTCAATGAGCAGTTCTTC
CASSQTGVDFNEQFF